Below, 27 T cell receptor beta chains from the same sample are listed, as sequenced in a study of shared clonotypes between healthy human individuals. Using immunoSEQ multiplex PCR, the repertoire was profiled, and TCRdb retains in-frame clones only, with some absent. Among 2 million to 2.5 million clones listed, about 93% were seen once. CD8 cells classed as naive were CD45RO-negative and positively selected for CCR7, excluding terminally differentiated effector memory CD45RA+ cells. Sequences were obtained from naive CD8+ T cells from PBMCs. These receptors were obtained from a man aged 18 to 35 in good health. Some clones in this sample may be carry-over from other donors' samples.

This chain uses TRBV6-5 with TRBJ2-5; D may be TRBD2 (6 bases). Per the germline V gene, CDR1 is MNHEY and CDR2 is SVGAGI. Trimming shortened V by 4 bases and J by 11 bases, and 11 bases separated the two germline ends. CDR3 length: 11 residues. The CDR3: CASSFSGTQYF. CDR3 coding DNA: TGTGCCAGCAGTTTTTCAGGGACTCAGTACTTC.

The rearrangement joins TRBV28 to TRBJ2-1, with D possibly matching TRBD2 (6 bases). V lost 6 bases and J 8 bases, leaving 14 bases between the germline ends. The CDR3 contains 13 residues. In germline, CDR1 is MDHEN, CDR2 SYDVKM. The CDR3 here is CASRGTTGDEQFF. CDR3 DNA sequence: TGTGCCAGCAGGGGGACGACGGGGGATGAGCAGTTCTTC. The full variable domain, with the rest looked up from reference TRBV28 and TRBJ2-1, is DVKVTQSSRYLVKRTGEKVFLECVQDMDHENMFWYRQDPGLGLRLIYFSYDVKMKEKGDIPEGYSVSREKKERFSLILESASTNQTSMYLCASRGTTGDEQFFGPGTRLTVL.

The chain recombines TRBV29-1 with TRBJ2-3, with D hard to call. Germline-derived CDR1 and CDR2 are SQVTM and ANQGSEA. V lost 1 base and J 6 bases, leaving 17 bases between the germline ends. The CDR3 consists of 15 residues. The CDR3 is CSVEVGSTAWDTQYF. The CDR3 bases are TGCAGCGTTGAAGTCGGTTCGACGGCCTGGGATACGCAGTATTTT.

The genes are TRBV28 and TRBJ2-3; unclear D gene. Germline V lookup: CDR1 MDHEN, CDR2 SYDVKM. The CDR3 length is 15 residues. V lost 4 bases, J lost 5 bases, and 16 bases lay in between. The CDR3 coding sequence is TGTGCCAGCAGTTCAGGACCTAATCCGGAAGATACGCAGTATTTT. This gives the protein CASSSGPNPEDTQYF.

The rearrangement uses TRBV5-1 and TRBJ2-1; 12 bases are shared with TRBD2. This CDR3 contains 16 residues. J lost 4 bases, V lost 1 base, and 3 bases had no gene match. From germline, CDR1 is SGHRS and CDR2 YFSETQ. The CDR3 DNA sequence: TGCGCCAGCAGCTTGTATGGGACTAGCGGGTACAATGAGCAGTTCTTC. It specifies CASSLYGTSGYNEQFF.

Here the CDR3 DNA reads TGTGCCAGCAGCGCAGGACACTACACTGAAGCTTTCTTT. Translated, it gives CASSAGHYTEAFF. V is TRBV9 and J is TRBJ1-1; a possible D gene is TRBD1 (5 bases). Trimming stripped 3 bases from V and 3 bases from J, with 9 bases between. The germline gives CDR1 SGDLS, CDR2 YYNGEE. This CDR3 region has 13 residues. The full variable domain, in which reference TRBV9 and TRBJ1-1 provide the parts outside the CDR3, is DSGVTQTPKHLITATGQRVTLRCSPRSGDLSVYWYQQSLDQGLQFLIQYYNGEERAKGNILERFSAQQFPDLHSELNLSSLELGDSALYFCASSAGHYTEAFFGQGTRLTVV.

This clone was observed a handful of times. This chain connects TRBV27 to TRBJ2-2, with D perhaps being TRBD1 or TRBD2 (5 bases each). This CDR3 is built from 15 residues. V shed 3 bases and J shed 0 bases, with 8 bases lying between them. The V gene's germline CDR1 is MNHEY and CDR2 SMNVEV (reference sequence). CDR3 loop: CASSFLGPNTGELFF. The CDR3 coding sequence is TGTGCCAGCAGTTTTCTGGGACCGAACACCGGGGAGCTGTTTTTT.

This chain connects TRBV7-3 to TRBJ2-3, with D perhaps TRBD1 or TRBD2 (6 bases each). Trimming left V 5 bases short and J 0 bases short, with 12 bases between. CDR3 length: 15 amino acids. Per the germline V gene, CDR1 is SGHTA and CDR2 is FQGTGA. Here the CDR3 reads CASSLWGASTDTQYF. CDR3 coding DNA: TGTGCCAGCAGCCTGTGGGGGGCTAGCACAGATACGCAGTATTTT.

The gene calls are TRBV7-2 and TRBJ2-2, with unresolved D. This CDR3 has 11 amino acids. With 4 bases removed from V and 8 bases from J, the gap between germline ends came to 5 bases. CDR1 SGHTA and CDR2 FQGNSA come from the germline V gene. The CDR3 sequence: CASSSQGELFF. CDR3 nucleotides: TGTGCCAGCAGCTCTCAGGGGGAGCTGTTTTTT.

The chain links TRBV6-5 to TRBJ1-3; TRBD1 is a possible D gene (6 bases). V was cut by 5 bases and J by 4 bases, with 12 bases left in between. The CDR3 consists of 14 residues. Germline CDR1 and CDR2: MNHEY and SVGAGI. CDR3 sequence (DNA): TGTGCCAGCAGTATTGGGACACCGGGAAACACCATATATTTT. It specifies CASSIGTPGNTIYF.

This chain connects TRBV9 to TRBJ1-5; 8 nucleotides line up with TRBD1. Germline V gene data show CDR1 as SGDLS and CDR2 as YYNGEE. The CDR3 extends over 14 amino acids. The V and J ends lost 0 bases and 9 bases, in that order; junction bases with no gene match: 5. The CDR3 sequence is CASSVAGGSGPQHF. The CDR3 DNA follows: TGTGCCAGCAGCGTAGCAGGGGGCAGTGGGCCCCAGCATTTT.

The chain combines TRBV6-5 with TRBJ2-7; D may correspond to TRBD1 or TRBD2 (6 bases each). This CDR3 region has 15 residues. V was trimmed by 7 bases and J by 7 bases, leaving 23 bases between them. Germline V gene data show CDR1 as MNHEY and CDR2 as SVGAGI. Here the CDR3 DNA reads TGTGCCAGCAACCCATGGGGGCTAAGGGGGGAAGAGCAGTACTTC. Amino acids: CASNPWGLRGEEQYF.

This chain joins TRBV28 and TRBJ2-5; maybe TRBD2 (5 bases). CDR3 length: 15 residues. V shed 3 bases and J shed 0 bases, with 11 bases lying between them. From germline, CDR1 is MDHEN and CDR2 SYDVKM. Here the CDR3 reads CASSLETRYQETQYF. CDR3 DNA: TGTGCCAGCAGTTTGGAAACTAGATACCAAGAGACCCAGTACTTC.

V and J are TRBV28 and TRBJ2-7; D might be TRBD1 or TRBD2, each matching 5 bases. This CDR3 has 15 amino acids. V dropped 6 bases and J dropped 3 bases, with 18 bases sitting between them. CDR1 and CDR2 from the germline V gene are MDHEN and SYDVKM. The CDR3 bases are TGTGCCAGCAGAGCTAGGGGAGACTTCATCTACGAGCAGTACTTC. It codes for CASRARGDFIYEQYF.

This clone appeared once. The chain links TRBV13 to TRBJ1-1, with D maybe TRBD1 (5 bases). CDR1 and CDR2 (germline): PRHDT, FYEKMQ (reference sequence). The V and J ends lost 1 base and 2 bases respectively, with 20 bases between them. The CDR3 sequence is 18 residues long. The DNA of the CDR3 is TGTGCCAGCAGCTTAGCTATGATGGGGGACTTCATAAACACTGAAGCTTTCTTT. Translating it yields CASSLAMMGDFINTEAFF.

The chain is built from TRBV14 and TRBJ2-1; possibly TRBD1 for D (7 bases). Germline CDR1 is SGHDN and CDR2 is FVKESK. V was trimmed by 1 base and J by 9 bases, leaving 13 bases between them. CDR3 length: 14 residues. The CDR3 sequence: CASSQAGGGTEQFF. The CDR3 DNA is TGTGCCAGCAGCCAAGCTGGAGGGGGCACTGAGCAGTTCTTC.

The gene calls are TRBV19 and TRBJ2-6; 10 bases align to TRBD1. J lost 4 bases, V lost 6 bases, and 6 bases had no gene match. This CDR3 contains 16 residues. Germline assignment: CDR1 LNHDA and CDR2 SQIVND (reference sequence). CDR3 bases: TGTGCCAGTAGGACAGGGGGCTGGTCAGGGGCCAACGTCCTGACTTTC. It codes for CASRTGGWSGANVLTF.

The chain joins TRBV29-1 to TRBJ2-7; 7 positions agree with TRBD1. Germline trimming cut 0 bases from V and 3 bases from J; bases unmatched to any gene: 5. The CDR3 loop spans 14 amino acids. Germline values: CDR1 SQVTM, CDR2 ANQGSEA. CDR3: CSVEEEAGGYEQYF. CDR3 nucleotides: TGCAGCGTTGAAGAGGAGGCAGGGGGCTACGAGCAGTACTTC.

This chain uses TRBV10-3 with TRBJ2-2, with 9 bases fitting TRBD1. The CDR3 totals 14 residues. The V gene's germline CDR1 is ENHRY and CDR2 SYGVKD. Trimming took 10 bases from V and 3 from J; bases not matched to a gene: 6. The CDR3 is CATRDREYTGELFF. For the CDR3, the DNA is TGTGCCACGAGGGACAGGGAGTACACCGGGGAGCTGTTTTTT.

The chain couples TRBV28 to TRBJ2-3; D might be TRBD2 (5 bases). With 4 bases removed from V and 8 bases from J, the gap between germline ends came to 13 bases. Germline CDR1 MDHEN, CDR2 SYDVKM. The CDR3 is 13 residues long. The CDR3 DNA reads TGTGCCAGCAGTTCGAGACTCGAGGGTACGCAGTATTTT. It yields the protein CASSSRLEGTQYF.

The chain joins TRBV7-9 to TRBJ1-1, with D hard to call. V lost 5 bases, J lost 6 bases, and 16 bases lay in between. In germline, CDR1 is SEHNR, CDR2 FQNEAQ (reference sequence). The CDR3 runs to 14 residues. DNA of the CDR3: TGTGCCAGCAGCACCACATCTGACCAGCCTGAAGCTTTCTTT. Protein sequence: CASSTTSDQPEAFF.

This sequence joins TRBV28 and TRBJ1-1; 8 bases align to TRBD1. Germline V gene lookup returns CDR1 MDHEN and CDR2 SYDVKM. The V and J ends lost 3 bases and 6 bases, in that order; junction bases with no gene match: 6. This CDR3 contains 14 residues. The CDR3 loop is CASSFTGGSAEAFF. As DNA, the CDR3 is TGTGCCAGCAGTTTCACAGGGGGGAGCGCTGAAGCTTTCTTT.

This clone was recorded once. The J gene is TRBJ2-1, the V gene TRBV5-6; 10 bases are a match to TRBD1. Looked up from germline, CDR1 is SGHDT and CDR2 is YYEEEE. V dropped 4 bases and J dropped 8; count of bases not matched to a gene: 6. The CDR3 spans 14 residues. CDR3 sequence reads: CASSAGTGDDEQFF. In DNA form, the CDR3 reads TGTGCCAGCAGCGCCGGGACAGGGGACGATGAGCAGTTCTTC.

This clone appeared a few times. This chain connects TRBV7-9 to TRBJ1-1, with a tentative D call TRBD1 (5 bases). Between the trimmed V and J ends, which lost 5 bases and 4 bases, there was a span of 14 bases. CDR1 SEHNR and CDR2 FQNEAQ come from the germline V gene (reference sequence). The CDR3 has 14 amino acids. The CDR3 spells CASSGRVGPTEAFF. CDR3 nucleotide sequence: TGTGCCAGCAGCGGCAGGGTGGGGCCCACTGAAGCTTTCTTT.

V is TRBV11-2 and J is TRBJ1-2; TRBD1 aligns across 8 bases. This CDR3 contains 14 residues. J was trimmed by 2 bases and V by 3 bases; bases with no gene match: 2. Germline-derived CDR1 and CDR2 are SGHAT and FQNNGV. The CDR3 nucleotides are TGTGCCAGCAGCTTTACAGGGGGAAACTATGGCTACACCTTC. Translated: CASSFTGGNYGYTF.

The gene calls are TRBV27 and TRBJ1-1; D is ambiguous. The CDR3 is made up of 14 amino acids. V gave up 6 bases and J gave up 4 bases, with 15 bases separating them. Germline values: CDR1 MNHEY, CDR2 SMNVEV (reference sequence). The DNA for the CDR3 is TGTGCCAGCAGCCAAGGAGGCAGTGGCACTGAAGCTTTCTTT. This codes for CASSQGGSGTEAFF.

The sample holds one count of this clone. This chain joins TRBV2 and TRBJ2-7, with 11 bases aligning to TRBD2. This CDR3 has 15 amino acids. V lost 4 bases, J lost 0 bases, and 2 bases stayed unmatched. CDR1 is SNHLY and CDR2 is FYNNEI in the germline V gene. CDR3 loop: CASSGTSGFSYEQYF. The CDR3 DNA reads as TGTGCCAGCAGTGGGACTAGCGGGTTCTCCTACGAGCAGTACTTC.